These 23 T cell receptor beta chains share one sample of origin, sequenced in a study of CD8 T cells in ankylosing spondylitis. Via MiXCR, TCRdb re-called the 5' RACE reads, giving one row per CDR3 protein. Of a few hundred thousand distinct CDR3 sequences in the sample, 10% are singletons; the top ten hold over 20%. The sequenced material came from blood, either unsorted or a sorted T cell fraction (not recorded which). Receptor source: a male donor with ankylosing spondylitis or in good health (not recorded which).

This clonotype has ten or more counts. The rearrangement joins TRBV5-1 to TRBJ2-3, with 7 nucleotides matching TRBD1. Per germline, CDR1 SGHRS and CDR2 YFSETQ. The CDR3 sequence is 16 residues long. V dropped 4 bases and J dropped 2; count of bases not matched to a gene: 10. The DNA of the CDR3 is TGCGCCAGCAGCCCGAGGGACAGTGGGAACACAGATACGCAGTATTTT. Protein product: CASSPRDSGNTDTQYF.

The chain is built from TRBV15 and TRBJ2-5, with a weak D call TRBD2 (5 bases). CDR3 size: 12 residues. Germline V CDR1 and CDR2: LNHNV, YYDKDF (reference sequence). V was shortened by 5 bases and J by 5 bases, with 9 bases between the two germline ends. This chain's CDR3 is CATSLRGETQYF. In DNA, the CDR3 is TGTGCCACCAGCCTTCGAGGGGAGACCCAGTACTTC. Full variable domain (outside the CDR3, taken from reference TRBV15 and TRBJ2-5): DAMVIQNPRYQVTQFGKPVTLSCSQTLNHNVMYWYQQKSSQAPKLLFHYYDKDFNNEADTPDNFQSRRPNTSFCFLDIRSPGLGDTAMYLCATSLRGETQYFGPGTRLLVL.

In regard to this clonotype: The missing conserved phenylalanine or tryptophan at the end of this CDR3 makes a read error likely. This chain uses TRBV6-5 with TRBJ1-4; no definite D call. Germline values: CDR1 MNHEY, CDR2 SVGAGI. V lost 0 bases to trimming and J lost 14 bases, with 19 bases between them. The CDR3 is 15 amino acids. CDR3 in DNA: TGTGCCAGCAGTTACTCGAGCCCGACCCAAAATGCCCTGTTTGTT. It is translated as CASSYSSPTQNALFV.

At least ten counts were recorded for this clonotype. The junction departs from germline at one end; a sequencing error may be responsible. This chain joins TRBV20-1 and TRBJ1-1; D is unresolved. The germline V gene has CDR1 DFQATT and CDR2 SNEGSKA (reference sequence). CDR3 length: 8 amino acids. CDR3 sequence: CLIGEAFF. The CDR3 bases are TGTCTTATCGGGGAAGCTTTCTTT.

V usage is TRBV7-9 and J usage is TRBJ2-6; D gene uncertain. The germline gives CDR1 SEHNR, CDR2 FQNEAQ (reference sequence). This CDR3 is 13 amino acids long. V lost 5 bases, J lost 2 bases, and 4 bases lay in between. The CDR3, as DNA: TGTGCCAGCAGCGGGACTGGGGCCAACGTCCTGACTTTC. The encoded protein is CASSGTGANVLTF.

This clonotype was recorded many times. This chain uses TRBV12-3 or TRBV12-4 with TRBJ1-1; D is perhaps TRBD1 (5 bases). V lost 6 bases and J 1 base, leaving 9 bases between the germline ends. The CDR3 runs to 13 residues. The CDR3 loop is CASSMTANTEAFF. CDR3 in DNA: TGTGCCAGCAGCATGACAGCGAACACTGAAGCTTTCTTT.

This clonotype was counted many times. The V gene is TRBV12-3 or TRBV12-4, the J gene TRBJ2-7, with a tentative D call TRBD2 (5 bases). The CDR3 loop spans 12 amino acids. V was cut by 5 bases and J by 4 bases, with 9 bases left in between. DNA of the CDR3: TGTGCCAGCAGTCCCCGGACTTACGAGCAGTACTTC. Residues: CASSPRTYEQYF.

This clonotype was counted at least ten times. The chain combines TRBV5-6 with TRBJ2-2; 9 nucleotides agree with TRBD2. Per the germline V gene, CDR1 is SGHDT and CDR2 is YYEEEE. V lost 0 bases to trimming and J lost 3 bases; unmatched junction nucleotides: 21. The CDR3 consists of 22 residues. CDR3 bases: TGTGCCAGCAGCTTGGGAGGGCTAGCGGGGCGCCTAAGGTTCAAGGACACCGGGGAGCTGTTTTTT. Amino acids: CASSLGGLAGRLRFKDTGELFF.

The chain couples TRBV5-1 to TRBJ1-3; D not certain. The germline gives CDR1 SGHRS, CDR2 YFSETQ. This CDR3 has 13 residues. V shed 6 bases and J shed 2 bases, with 9 bases lying between them. CDR3 DNA sequence: TGCGCCAGCAAAGGGTCTCCTGGAAACACCATATATTTT. The encoded protein is CASKGSPGNTIYF.

Regarding this clonotype: A much larger clone lies a single base off, so this may be a read error. The conserved phenylalanine or tryptophan normally closing the CDR3 is absent here, so this likely arose from a read error. The chain employs TRBV20-1 and TRBJ1-2; 8 nucleotides agree with TRBD1. Germline V gives CDR1 DFQATT, CDR2 SNEGSKA (reference sequence). The ends lost 6 bases at V and 2 bases at J; junction bases unmatched: 5. CDR3 length: 13 residues. The CDR3 DNA reads as TGCAGTGCCATACACAGGGGGAACTATGGCTACACCATC. Translation gives CSAIHRGNYGYTI.

The chain recombines TRBV24-1 with TRBJ2-3; D is perhaps TRBD1 (6 bases). Trimming left V 3 bases short and J 9 bases short, with 21 bases between. The CDR3 length is 16 residues. Germline V CDR1 and CDR2: KGHDR, SFDVKD. The CDR3 bases are TGTGCCACCAGTGATGCTCCGGGACAATGGGCAGGAACGCAGTATTTT. It specifies CATSDAPGQWAGTQYF.

This clonotype was counted between two and nine times. The chain uses TRBV7-8 and TRBJ1-1; D is uncertain. Trimming left V 4 bases short and J 0 bases short, with 9 bases between. The CDR3 has 14 residues. Germline V gives CDR1 SGHVS, CDR2 FQNEAQ. CDR3 loop: CASSSQAMNTEAFF. For the CDR3, the DNA is TGTGCCAGCAGCTCACAAGCCATGAACACTGAAGCTTTCTTT.

This chain joins TRBV7-2 and TRBJ2-3, with a weak D call TRBD1 (6 bases). V dropped 4 bases and J dropped 3 bases, with 14 bases sitting between them. CDR3 length equals 15 residues. CDR1 SGHTA and CDR2 FQGNSA come from the germline V gene. The DNA of the CDR3 is TGTGCCAGCAGCTCCGAATACAGGGTAACAGATACGCAGTATTTT. It specifies CASSSEYRVTDTQYF.

This clonotype was seen ten or more times. This chain joins TRBV25-1 and TRBJ1-1; 7 bases are a match to TRBD1. The CDR3 loop spans 17 amino acids. With 4 bases clipped from V and 1 base from J, the junction kept 12 bases outside the gene matches. Germline V gene sequence: CDR1 MGHDK, CDR2 SYGVNS. CDR3: CASSGVRAGGPNTEAFF. As DNA, the CDR3 is TGTGCCAGCAGTGGGGTTCGGGCAGGGGGACCGAACACTGAAGCTTTCTTT.

This clonotype was detected many times. V usage is TRBV12-3 or TRBV12-4 and J usage is TRBJ2-3, with 7 bases lining up with TRBD1. The length of the CDR3 is 13 residues. With 3 bases clipped from V and 6 bases from J, the junction kept 3 bases outside the gene matches. This CDR3 is CASSFLQGDTQYF. DNA of the CDR3: TGTGCCAGCAGTTTCCTACAGGGGGATACGCAGTATTTT.

This clonotype was counted only a few times. The rearrangement joins TRBV27 to TRBJ1-4; D perhaps matches TRBD1 (5 bases). Trimming removed 6 bases from V and 8 bases from J, with 19 bases in between. Germline CDR1 reads MNHEY; CDR2 reads SMNVEV (reference sequence). The CDR3 is 15 amino acids. The CDR3 protein is CASRRLGMGEEKLFF. The DNA of the CDR3 is TGTGCCAGCAGACGACTAGGGATGGGGGAGGAAAAACTGTTTTTT.

This clonotype was seen more than once but under ten times. The chain recombines TRBV13 with TRBJ2-2; D is uncertain. The germline V and J ends were trimmed by 6 bases and 6 bases, with 8 bases remaining between them. This CDR3 has 12 amino acids. Germline V gene sequence: CDR1 PRHDT, CDR2 FYEKMQ (reference sequence). CDR3 sequence reads: CASSSNAGELFF. In DNA, the CDR3 is TGTGCCAGCAGTTCGAATGCCGGGGAGCTGTTTTTT.

Ten or more counts support this clonotype. The genes are TRBV28 and TRBJ2-3; 7 bases match TRBD2. Looked up from germline, CDR1 is MDHEN and CDR2 is SYDVKM. The trim removed 2 bases at V and 5 bases at J, leaving 13 bases unmatched. The CDR3 extends over 17 amino acids. Here the CDR3 reads CASSLSGLAGVKDTQYF. The CDR3 DNA sequence: TGTGCCAGCAGTTTAAGCGGTCTGGCGGGGGTTAAAGATACGCAGTATTTT.

This clonotype was detected many times. The rearrangement joins TRBV7-9 to TRBJ2-6; D unresolved. CDR3 size: 14 residues. Trimming cost V 5 bases and J 4 bases, with 9 bases left between them. Per the germline V gene, CDR1 is SEHNR and CDR2 is FQNEAQ (reference sequence). The CDR3 nucleotides are TGTGCCAGCAGCCCCTACCTCGGGGCCAACGTCCTGACTTTC. Translating it yields CASSPYLGANVLTF.

The chain uses TRBV6-1 and TRBJ2-7, with D possibly TRBD2 on 6 matching bases. Trimming removed 6 bases at V and 3 bases at J, with 15 bases between. The CDR3 extends over 14 amino acids. Germline V gene lookup returns CDR1 MNHNS and CDR2 SASEGT. Here the CDR3 reads CASSIHGGVYEQYF. CDR3 DNA sequence: TGTGCCAGCAGCATTCACGGCGGGGTCTACGAGCAGTACTTC.

This clonotype was counted ten times or more. This chain connects TRBV2 to TRBJ2-6; tentatively, D is TRBD1 or TRBD2 (5 bases each). The CDR3 consists of 19 residues. Germline values: CDR1 SNHLY, CDR2 FYNNEI. Deletions cut 6 bases from V and 2 bases from J, with 23 bases between. As DNA, the CDR3 is TGTGCCAGCAGAGAGCCGCCTTGGGACCTCCATGCTGGGGCCAACGTCCTGACTTTC. Translation gives CASREPPWDLHAGANVLTF.

This clonotype was seen repeatedly, ten times or more. V and J are TRBV2 and TRBJ2-4, with D unclear. V was trimmed by 1 base and J by 8 bases, leaving 0 bases between them. Germline CDR1 and CDR2: SNHLY and FYNNEI. The CDR3 runs to 10 residues. CDR3 nucleotides: TGTGCCAGCAGTGAAGACATTCAGTACTTC. It codes for CASSEDIQYF.

This clonotype showed up many times. The V call is TRBV7-2, the J call TRBJ2-3, with D unresolved. CDR1 and CDR2 from the germline V gene are SGHTA and FQGNSA. V lost 4 bases to trimming and J lost 1 base, with 15 bases between them. CDR3 length: 16 amino acids. The CDR3 loop is CASSSQHQLGTDTQYF. In DNA form, the CDR3 reads TGTGCCAGCAGCTCTCAGCACCAGCTGGGCACAGATACGCAGTATTTT.